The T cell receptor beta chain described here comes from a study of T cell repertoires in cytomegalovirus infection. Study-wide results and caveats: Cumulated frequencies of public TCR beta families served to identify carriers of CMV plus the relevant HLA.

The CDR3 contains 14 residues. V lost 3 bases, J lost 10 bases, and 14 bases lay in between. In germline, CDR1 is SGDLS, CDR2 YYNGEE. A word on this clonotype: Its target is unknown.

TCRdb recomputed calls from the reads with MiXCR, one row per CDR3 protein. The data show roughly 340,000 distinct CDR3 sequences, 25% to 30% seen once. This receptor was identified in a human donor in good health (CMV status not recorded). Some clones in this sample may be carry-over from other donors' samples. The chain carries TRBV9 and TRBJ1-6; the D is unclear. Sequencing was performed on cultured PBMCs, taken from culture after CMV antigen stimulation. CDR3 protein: CASSAGLGESPLHF. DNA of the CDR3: TGTGCCAGCAGCGCAGGACTTGGGGAGTCACCCCTCCACTTT.